This T cell receptor (beta chain) was observed in a study of blood T cell repertoires in COVID-19. The table lists this clone with a count of one. In the study's own analysis: Amplification of reference gene primers provided the estimated nucleated cell counts. Only in-frame clones appear in the TCRdb table, and some are missing; sequencing was by immunoSEQ multiplex PCR. For V, J and clone size, that table is used; D and trimming come from the DNA. Altogether approximately 270,000 clones are present, roughly 88% being singletons, with the ten largest covering roughly 1.4%. The CDR3 has 17 amino acids. The V gene end was trimmed by 0 bases and the J gene end by 3 bases; junction bases not matched to a gene: 7.

This receptor was identified in a man older than 75 with acute or convalescent COVID-19. The chain uses TRBV23-1 and TRBJ2-3, with 9 bases identical to TRBD2. TRBV23-1 is given ORF status, its function remaining uncertain. Sequencing was done on a sample of peripheral blood. Here the CDR3 reads CASSQSVAGGPTDTQYF. In DNA form, the CDR3 reads TGCGCCAGCAGTCAATCGGTTGCGGGAGGGCCAACAGATACGCAGTATTTT.